The present T cell receptor beta chain was sequenced within a study of cytomegalovirus exposure and HLA in healthy donors. Study-level results: Most likely, a cluster of highly shared sequence variants arose as a sequencing artifact. TRBV6-2, TRBV6-3 and other indistinguishable V segments were excluded.

PCR used 60 Vbeta primers and 13 Jbeta primers. Data came from immunoSEQ multiplex PCR; TCRdb stores just in-frame clones and leaves some out. The repertoire holds over 150,000 clones, with over 75% as singletons. In the case of this clone: Its cognate antigen is unknown.

V lost 1 base, J lost 4 bases, and 13 bases lay in between. The CDR3 contains 16 residues. CDR1 and CDR2 from the germline V gene are MDHEN and SYDVKM. The V call is TRBV28, the J call TRBJ2-2, with a possible D match to TRBD2 (5 bases). Sequencing was carried out using PBMCs. This sequence originates from a man in his forties in good health and CMV-seronegative. The DNA of the CDR3 is TGTGCCAGCAGTTTATTTCCAGCGGAGAGCACCGGGGAGCTGTTTTTT. This encodes CASSLFPAESTGELFF.